One and the same sample provided the 27 T cell receptor beta chains below, sequenced in a study of control samples from healthy donors and cancer patients. Profiling relied on immunoSEQ multiplex PCR, and the TCRdb table lists in-frame clones only, not all of them. Here the sample spans roughly 120,000 clones, approximately 88% being singletons. Sequences were obtained from PBMCs. All receptors derive from a woman aged 55-69 years with lung cancer.

The V and J genes are TRBV20-1 and TRBJ1-2; 7 bases fit TRBD1. Trimming at V came to 3 bases and at J to 8 bases, leaving 6 bases not matched to a gene. From germline, CDR1 is DFQATT and CDR2 SNEGSKA (reference sequence). The CDR3 totals 12 residues. The CDR3 region is CSASTGAEGYTF. For the CDR3, the DNA is TGCAGTGCTAGTACAGGGGCGGAGGGCTACACCTTC.

The V and J genes are TRBV27 and TRBJ1-2, with TRBD1 identical over 9 bases. The junction had 11 bases not matched to a gene; V was cut back by 6 bases and J by 6 bases. In germline, CDR1 is MNHEY, CDR2 SMNVEV (reference sequence). The CDR3 contains 15 residues. CDR3 in amino acids: CASRTPGQGYDGYTF. The CDR3 nucleotides read TGTGCCAGCAGGACTCCGGGACAGGGTTACGATGGCTACACCTTC.

This clone occurred once. This chain connects TRBV7-9 to TRBJ2-1; 10 nucleotides line up with TRBD2. Germline trimming cut 5 bases from V and 7 bases from J; bases unmatched to any gene: 11. Germline V gene data show CDR1 as SEHNR and CDR2 as FQNEAQ (reference sequence). This CDR3 has 16 residues. In DNA, the CDR3 is TGTGCCAGCAGCCCACCTTCTAGCGGGGGCTCAAATGAGCAGTTCTTC. Its protein product is CASSPPSSGGSNEQFF.

The chain recombines TRBV2 with TRBJ1-2; 8 bases agree with TRBD1. This CDR3 has 14 residues. Trimming removed 4 bases from V and 0 bases from J; junction bases left unmatched: 1. From germline, CDR1 is SNHLY and CDR2 FYNNEI. Here the CDR3 reads CASSVGQANYGYTF. DNA for the CDR3: TGTGCCAGCAGTGTGGGACAGGCTAACTATGGCTACACCTTC.

This chain connects TRBV19 to TRBJ2-1; maybe TRBD2 (7 bases). There are 16 residues in the CDR3. Trimming cost V 3 bases and J 9 bases, with 21 bases left between them. In germline, CDR1 is LNHDA, CDR2 SQIVND (reference sequence). The CDR3: CASSIFGAGAGREQFF. The CDR3 DNA follows: TGTGCCAGTAGTATTTTCGGGGCGGGGGCAGGACGTGAGCAGTTCTTC.

The chain has TRBV7-9 and TRBJ2-3; maybe TRBD2 (6 bases). V lost 2 bases and J 0 bases, leaving 15 bases between the germline ends. CDR3 length: 17 residues. From germline, CDR1 is SEHNR and CDR2 FQNEAQ (reference sequence). CDR3 DNA sequence: TGTGCCAGCAGCTTAATTAGCGGCTATCCTAGCACAGATACGCAGTATTTT. Amino acids: CASSLISGYPSTDTQYF.

In its sample, this clone was seen many times. The chain is built from TRBV7-8 and TRBJ1-5; D may be TRBD1 (5 bases). The CDR3 runs 15 residues. V was cut by 3 bases and J by 6 bases, with 15 bases left in between. Germline lookup yields CDR1 SGHVS and CDR2 FQNEAQ. This CDR3 reads CASSFGGRVGQPQHF. The CDR3 coding sequence is TGTGCCAGCAGCTTTGGGGGACGGGTAGGTCAGCCCCAGCATTTT.

The chain joins TRBV6-5 to TRBJ1-1, with unresolved D. The CDR3 is 15 amino acids. Germline-derived CDR1 and CDR2 are MNHEY and SVGAGI. The V gene lost 6 bases and the J gene lost 0 bases, with 14 bases spanning the gap. Here the CDR3 DNA reads TGTGCCAGCAGCCCGGGCGGCCGCATGAACACTGAAGCTTTCTTT. Translation gives CASSPGGRMNTEAFF.

This chain links TRBV7-3 with TRBJ1-2; D possibly corresponds to TRBD1 (5 bases). The CDR3 loop spans 12 amino acids. CDR1 SGHTA and CDR2 FQGTGA come from the germline V gene. V lost 7 bases and J lost 3, with 9 bases in between. The CDR3 region is CASTGQDYGYTF. CDR3 DNA: TGTGCCAGCACCGGACAAGACTATGGCTACACCTTC.

The chain joins TRBV29-1 to TRBJ2-2; D remains ambiguous. Trimming shortened V by 6 bases and J by 8 bases, and 13 bases separated the two germline ends. The germline CDR1 and CDR2 sequences are SQVTM and ANQGSEA. The CDR3 runs 12 residues. CDR3 coding DNA: TGCAGCGTAAACGAGCCTGGAGGGGAGCTGTTTTTT. Its protein is CSVNEPGGELFF.

The chain carries TRBV6-5 and TRBJ2-7, with TRBD2 identical over 7 bases. CDR1 is MNHEY, CDR2 SVGAGI, per germline. The CDR3 sequence is 14 residues long. V gave up 7 bases and J gave up 0 bases; unmatched junction bases: 6. The CDR3 DNA sequence: TGTGCCAGCACGAGCGGGGCTAGCTCCTACGAGCAGTACTTC. Its protein is CASTSGASSYEQYF.

This clone has a handful of counts. The rearrangement links TRBV27 to TRBJ2-5; perhaps TRBD2 as D (6 bases). V was cut by 5 bases and J by 5 bases, with 15 bases left in between. CDR1 and CDR2 from the germline V gene are MNHEY and SMNVEV (reference sequence). The CDR3 consists of 14 residues. CDR3 protein: CASSPIAGMETQYF. CDR3 coding DNA: TGTGCCAGCAGTCCCATCGCGGGGATGGAGACCCAGTACTTC.

The V gene is TRBV18, the J gene TRBJ2-7; D is possibly TRBD1 (8 bases). The germline V gene has CDR1 KGHSH and CDR2 LQKENI. Trimming pared 6 bases from V and 4 bases from J, leaving 16 bases between. The CDR3 has 14 residues. The CDR3 here is CASSPDRGGYEQYF. In nucleotides, the CDR3 is TGTGCCAGCTCTCCCGACAGGGGAGGGTACGAGCAGTACTTC. Supplemented by reference TRBV18 and TRBJ2-7, the full variable domain reads NAGVMQNPRHLVRRRGQEARLRCSPMKGHSHVYWYRQLPEEGLKFMVYLQKENIIDESGMPKERFSAEFPKEGPSILRIQQVVRGDSAAYFCASSPDRGGYEQYFGPGTRLTVT.

This clone has just a few counts. The chain joins TRBV27 to TRBJ1-1; D not resolved. The CDR3 is 12 residues long. Germline loops: CDR1 MNHEY, CDR2 SMNVEV (reference sequence). V gave up 11 bases and J gave up 1 base, with 11 bases separating them. This CDR3 reads CASGRWNTEAFF. The CDR3 DNA is TGTGCCTCCGGGCGGTGGAACACTGAAGCTTTCTTT.

This rearrangement joins TRBV15 to TRBJ2-2, with 9 bases matching TRBD1. Germline V gene lookup returns CDR1 LNHNV and CDR2 YYDKDF (reference sequence). The CDR3 is 16 amino acids. Unmatched junction bases numbered 11, after V lost 3 bases and J lost 9 bases. The CDR3 DNA reads as TGTGCCACCAGCAGCCTCCAGCCGGGACAGGGAAGGGAGCTGTTTTTT. It specifies CATSSLQPGQGRELFF. Full variable domain (remainder filled in from reference TRBV15 and TRBJ2-2): DAMVIQNPRYQVTQFGKPVTLSCSQTLNHNVMYWYQQKSSQAPKLLFHYYDKDFNNEADTPDNFQSRRPNTSFCFLDIRSPGLGDTAMYLCATSSLQPGQGRELFFGEGSRLTVL.

The chain uses TRBV19 and TRBJ1-6, with D possibly being TRBD1 (5 bases). Germline CDR1 is LNHDA and CDR2 is SQIVND (reference sequence). V dropped 9 bases and J dropped 6 bases, with 12 bases sitting between them. The CDR3 runs 13 residues. The CDR3 loop reads CASHGQANSPLHF. CDR3 nucleotides: TGTGCCAGCCACGGACAAGCTAATTCACCCCTCCACTTT.

The sample holds one count of this clone. The chain couples TRBV19 to TRBJ1-1, with 9 bases lining up with TRBD1. J lost 4 bases, V lost 4 bases, and 10 bases had no gene match. The germline gives CDR1 LNHDA, CDR2 SQIVND (reference sequence). This CDR3 comprises 16 residues. In nucleotides, the CDR3 is TGTGCCAGTAGTAGGGATGCGGGACAGGGCCCCACTGAAGCTTTCTTT. It specifies CASSRDAGQGPTEAFF.

This clone appeared once. This chain uses TRBV7-2 with TRBJ1-1; weak D call: TRBD1 (6 bases). Per germline, CDR1 SGHTA and CDR2 FQGNSA. V lost 5 bases and J lost 8, with 15 bases in between. The CDR3 length is 13 residues. CDR3 sequence: CASSQTVTGEAFF. For the CDR3, the DNA is TGTGCCAGCAGCCAGACAGTTACAGGGGAAGCTTTCTTT.

This clone was observed a few times. The V call is TRBV11-3, the J call TRBJ2-2; 13 nucleotides agree with TRBD2. The germline V gene encodes CDR1 SGHNT and CDR2 YENEEA. V dropped 3 bases and J dropped 0; count of bases not matched to a gene: 4. The CDR3 length is 18 residues. CDR3 sequence reads: CASSFWTSGSPNTGELFF. CDR3 nucleotides: TGTGCCAGCAGCTTTTGGACTAGCGGGAGTCCGAACACCGGGGAGCTGTTTTTT.

The V call is TRBV29-1, the J call TRBJ1-1; D may be TRBD1 (6 bases). V lost 6 bases and J 4 bases, leaving 15 bases between the germline ends. Per the germline V gene, CDR1 is SQVTM and CDR2 is ANQGSEA. The CDR3 contains 13 residues. CDR3 bases: TGCAGCGTCAGACAGGTACTGGGCACTGAAGCTTTCTTT. As protein: CSVRQVLGTEAFF.

The V and J genes are TRBV2 and TRBJ2-7; weak D call: TRBD2 (5 bases). The V gene lost 7 bases and the J gene lost 0 bases, with 19 bases spanning the gap. The CDR3 consists of 16 residues. Germline assignment: CDR1 SNHLY and CDR2 FYNNEI. The CDR3 region has the DNA TGTGCCAGCATCAAAGCTTCTAGCCGGAGCTCCTACGAGCAGTACTTC. Its translation: CASIKASSRSSYEQYF.

The chain uses TRBV10-3 and TRBJ2-2, with a possible D match to TRBD2 (5 bases). V lost 0 bases and J lost 5, with 13 bases in between. In germline, CDR1 is ENHRY, CDR2 SYGVKD. The CDR3 runs to 16 residues. The CDR3 region has the DNA TGTGCCATCAGTGAGTCGGCCGGGATGGGGACCGGGGAGCTGTTTTTT. Translation: CAISESAGMGTGELFF.

This chain links TRBV23-1 with TRBJ2-5; no clear D gene. TRBV23-1 is recorded as an ORF, its role being uncertain. Trimming stripped 2 bases from V and 7 bases from J, with 20 bases between. The CDR3 has 16 residues. In DNA, the CDR3 is TGCGCCAGCAGTCAAATCTCCCACCCGTCCACGGGGACCCAGTACTTC. Translated, it gives CASSQISHPSTGTQYF.

V and J are TRBV6-5 and TRBJ2-5; 7 bases align to TRBD1. V shed 6 bases, J shed 5 bases, and the junction held 6 bases outside the gene matches. The CDR3 is made up of 13 amino acids. CDR1 is MNHEY and CDR2 is SVGAGI in the germline V gene. In DNA form, the CDR3 reads TGTGCCAGCAGCCTCGGGACAGCGGAGACCCAGTACTTC. This gives the protein CASSLGTAETQYF.

The rearrangement links TRBV5-1 to TRBJ2-7; 7 bases align to TRBD2. Trimming cost V 0 bases and J 2 bases; bases outside gene matches: 5. The CDR3 extends over 15 amino acids. Germline CDR1 SGHRS, CDR2 YFSETQ. The CDR3 sequence: CASSLGAGTTYEQYF. CDR3 nucleotide sequence: TGCGCCAGCAGCTTGGGGGCAGGGACTACCTACGAGCAGTACTTC. The whole variable domain, remainder taken from reference TRBV5-1 and TRBJ2-7, is KAGVTQTPRYLIKTRGQQVTLSCSPISGHRSVSWYQQTPGQGLQFLFEYFSETQRNKGNFPGRFSGRQFSNSRSEMNVSTLELGDSALYLCASSLGAGTTYEQYFGPGTRLTVT.

The chain links TRBV28 to TRBJ1-5, with D tentatively TRBD1 (5 bases). Germline V gene data show CDR1 as MDHEN and CDR2 as SYDVKM. There are 14 residues in the CDR3. Trimming left V 10 bases short and J 4 bases short, with 17 bases between. This chain's CDR3 is CATKEGSANQPQHF. Written as DNA, the CDR3 is TGTGCCACCAAGGAGGGGAGCGCGAATCAGCCCCAGCATTTT.

The chain employs TRBV6-2 or TRBV6-3 and TRBJ2-5; D unresolved. CDR1 is MNHEY, CDR2 SVGEGT, per germline. Trimming stripped 5 bases from V and 1 base from J, with 5 bases between. This CDR3 contains 12 residues. The chain's CDR3 is CASSTAQETQYF. The DNA of the CDR3 is TGTGCCAGCAGTACGGCCCAAGAGACCCAGTACTTC.